Listed here are 15 T cell receptor beta chains from one sample, sequenced in a study of cytomegalovirus exposure and HLA in healthy donors. Primers for the PCR totalled 60 Vbeta and 13 Jbeta. Method: immunoSEQ multiplex PCR; TCRdb's copy keeps in-frame clones and lacks some. The table has some 90,000 clones, over 55% seen once. Sequences were obtained from PBMCs. The receptors here all came from a boy aged 5-17 years in good health and CMV-seropositive.

This clone was seen a single time. The chain links TRBV5-1 to TRBJ1-2; 7 bases fit TRBD1. The V gene end was trimmed by 0 bases and the J gene end by 5 bases; junction bases not matched to a gene: 4. This CDR3 is 14 amino acids long. Germline V CDR1 and CDR2: SGHRS, YFSETQ. The CDR3 coding sequence is TGCGCCAGCAGCTTGGGGCAGGGGGTGTATGGCTACACCTTC. The encoded protein is CASSLGQGVYGYTF.

This clone has only one observation. V gene TRBV7-2 combines with J gene TRBJ1-1; possibly TRBD1 for D (6 bases). V dropped 1 base and J dropped 7 bases, with 19 bases sitting between them. Looked up from germline, CDR1 is SGHTA and CDR2 is FQGNSA. The CDR3 is 16 amino acids. CDR3 sequence (DNA): TGTGCCAGCAGCTTAGTCTCGGGTGCAGGGGCGGATGAAGCTTTCTTT. Translating it yields CASSLVSGAGADEAFF. Complete variable domain (other parts from reference TRBV7-2 and TRBJ1-1): GAGVSQSPSNKVTEKGKDVELRCDPISGHTALYWYRQSLGQGLEFLIYFQGNSAPDKSGLPSDRFSAERTGGSVSTLTIQRTQQEDSAVYLCASSLVSGAGADEAFFGQGTRLTVV.

The chain joins TRBV28 to TRBJ1-2; D unclear. V lost 8 bases and J 4 bases, leaving 17 bases between the germline ends. CDR3 length equals 14 residues. Germline assignment: CDR1 MDHEN and CDR2 SYDVKM. The CDR3 spells CASVRQTRVYGYTF. The CDR3 DNA is TGTGCCAGCGTGCGACAAACACGCGTCTATGGCTACACCTTC.

The chain couples TRBV18 to TRBJ1-1, with a possible D match to TRBD1 (6 bases). Germline V gives CDR1 KGHSH, CDR2 LQKENI. This CDR3 spans 14 amino acids. V lost 0 bases to trimming and J lost 6 bases, with 11 bases between them. CDR3 in amino acids: CASSPPDRHSEAFF. The CDR3 nucleotides read TGTGCCAGCTCACCACCTGACAGGCACTCTGAAGCTTTCTTT.

This chain links TRBV4-1 with TRBJ1-2, with 8 bases matching TRBD1. The CDR3 loop spans 13 amino acids. The V gene end was trimmed by 0 bases and the J gene end by 8 bases; junction bases not matched to a gene: 2. Germline CDR1 MGHRA, CDR2 YSYEKL. The CDR3 bases are TGCGCCAGCAGCCAAGACAGGGGGCGCGGCTACACCTTC. It is translated as CASSQDRGRGYTF.

The rearrangement joins TRBV5-5 to TRBJ2-1; D gene ambiguous. The V gene lost 0 bases and the J gene lost 5 bases, with 6 bases spanning the gap. Germline lookup yields CDR1 SGHKS and CDR2 YYEKEE (reference sequence). The CDR3 spans 13 residues. The CDR3 reads CASSLDRNNEQFF. As DNA, the CDR3 is TGTGCCAGCAGCTTGGACAGAAACAATGAGCAGTTCTTC.

The chain carries TRBV7-2 and TRBJ2-3; D not certain. Germline V gives CDR1 SGHTA, CDR2 FQGNSA. V lost 5 bases and J 1 base, leaving 7 bases between the germline ends. The length of the CDR3 is 13 residues. For the CDR3, the DNA is TGTGCCAGCAGCAACCCGGGCACAGATACGCAGTATTTT. It yields the protein CASSNPGTDTQYF. Full variable domain (outside the CDR3, taken from reference TRBV7-2 and TRBJ2-3): GAGVSQSPSNKVTEKGKDVELRCDPISGHTALYWYRQSLGQGLEFLIYFQGNSAPDKSGLPSDRFSAERTGGSVSTLTIQRTQQEDSAVYLCASSNPGTDTQYFGPGTRLTVL.

This chain joins TRBV6-5 and TRBJ1-5; 8 bases map to TRBD1. The CDR3 is made up of 14 amino acids. Germline V CDR1 and CDR2: MNHEY, SVGAGI. The V and J ends lost 7 bases and 1 base, in that order; junction bases with no gene match: 3. CDR3 sequence (DNA): TGTGCCAGCAAAAGACAGGGGAGCAATCAGCCCCAGCATTTT. This gives the protein CASKRQGSNQPQHF.

The chain uses TRBV15 and TRBJ1-1; 10 positions agree with TRBD1. Germline CDR1 is LNHNV and CDR2 is YYDKDF (reference sequence). Losses at the gene ends were 6 bases for V and 8 bases for J; bases not matched to a gene: 3. The CDR3 contains 12 residues. The chain's CDR3 is CATSPTGGEAFF. For the CDR3, the DNA is TGTGCCACCAGTCCGACAGGGGGCGAAGCTTTCTTT.

The gene calls are TRBV19 and TRBJ1-1; the match to TRBD1 covers 10 bases. CDR3 length: 13 residues. The V gene's germline CDR1 is LNHDA and CDR2 SQIVND (reference sequence). The trim removed 5 bases at V and 10 bases at J, leaving 7 bases unmatched. This chain's CDR3 is CASSAGQGGLAFF. The CDR3 DNA reads TGTGCCAGTAGTGCCGGACAGGGGGGCTTAGCTTTCTTT.

This clone was seen a handful of times. The J gene is TRBJ2-1, the V gene TRBV5-1; the match to TRBD2 covers 9 bases. Germline CDR1 is SGHRS and CDR2 is YFSETQ. The J segment lost 7 bases and the V segment lost 0 bases, leaving 11 bases of the junction unmatched. The CDR3 is made up of 17 amino acids. The CDR3 nucleotides are TGCGCCAGCAGCTTGGGACTAGCGGAGAGCTGGTTGAATGAGCAGTTCTTC. Amino acids: CASSLGLAESWLNEQFF. The complete variable domain, with remaining parts taken from reference TRBV5-1 and TRBJ2-1, reads KAGVTQTPRYLIKTRGQQVTLSCSPISGHRSVSWYQQTPGQGLQFLFEYFSETQRNKGNFPGRFSGRQFSNSRSEMNVSTLELGDSALYLCASSLGLAESWLNEQFFGPGTRLTVL.

The chain is built from TRBV14 and TRBJ2-2; no clear D gene. The CDR3 loop spans 15 amino acids. With 3 bases removed from V and 8 bases from J, the gap between germline ends came to 16 bases. Per the germline V gene, CDR1 is SGHDN and CDR2 is FVKESK. CDR3 protein: CASSQGLPATGELFF. The CDR3 DNA follows: TGTGCCAGCAGCCAGGGCCTACCAGCCACGGGGGAGCTGTTTTTT.

CDR3 amino acids: CASSLRDRVIDEQFF. In DNA form, the CDR3 reads TGTGCCAGCAGCCTAAGGGACAGGGTAATCGATGAGCAGTTCTTC. The chain joins TRBV5-6 to TRBJ2-1, with TRBD1 matching over 9 bases. CDR3 length: 15 amino acids. Trimming at V came to 4 bases and at J to 8 bases, leaving 10 bases not matched to a gene. Germline assignment: CDR1 SGHDT and CDR2 YYEEEE.

This clone has a single count. The CDR3 reads CATSSPGPLANTDTQYF. CDR3 DNA sequence: TGTGCCACCAGCTCTCCGGGGCCCCTAGCGAACACAGATACGCAGTATTTT. The V and J genes are TRBV15 and TRBJ2-3, with D possibly TRBD2 on 6 matching bases. V lost 5 bases to trimming and J lost 2 bases, with 20 bases between them. Per the germline V gene, CDR1 is LNHNV and CDR2 is YYDKDF (reference sequence). CDR3 length: 17 residues.

The sample holds a few counts of this clone. The chain carries TRBV2 and TRBJ1-4; the D gene is possibly TRBD1 (5 bases). CDR3 length: 14 residues. Germline assignment: CDR1 SNHLY and CDR2 FYNNEI. V was pared by 5 bases and J by 3 bases, with 10 bases between. In nucleotides, the CDR3 is TGTGCCAGCAGTTCCCGGGGGGCTAATGAAAAACTGTTTTTT. Its protein is CASSSRGANEKLFF.